This TCR beta chain was recovered during a study of regulatory T cells in long-lasting Graves disease. This clonotype has just a few counts. Indicated time point: newly diagnosed GD, antithyroid drugs for less than 3 months. PBMC-extracted RNA yielded the TCR library. Building the TCR beta libraries relied on iRepertoire HTBI primers, and CDR3 regions underwent Arm-PCR. TCRdb redid the calling of the multiplex PCR reads with MiXCR, one entry per CDR3 protein. This table has approximately 560,000 distinct CDR3 sequences, about 16% appearing once. Germline V lookup: CDR1 SGHNT, CDR2 YENEEA. Deletions cut 4 bases from V and 0 bases from J, with 13 bases between. The CDR3 spans 16 residues. This sample also appeared in a second study, on T cells in Graves' hyperthyroidism and ophthalmopathy.

This chain joins TRBV11-3 and TRBJ1-5; D possibly corresponds to TRBD1 (6 bases). The sample in question was peripheral blood mononuclear cells (PBMCs), obtained at new diagnosis, from a patient treated with antithyroid drugs. The source of this sequence is a man aged 18-30 years with Graves disease. Here the CDR3 DNA reads TGTGCCAGCAGCTCGGGGGGCTACGGTAGCAATCAGCCCCAGCATTTT. Its translation: CASSSGGYGSNQPQHF.